This is a list of T cell receptor beta chains from one sample in a study of somatic mutations in cytotoxic T cells in rheumatoid arthritis. The assay was immunoSEQ multiplex PCR, and TCRdb's table has in-frame clones only and misses some. The sample yields 13,000 or so clones, 82% seen once. The sample comprised CD8+ T cells sorted from blood. The receptor source for this set is an adult with rheumatoid arthritis. CDR3s include the opening cysteine and the closing phenylalanine or tryptophan. Each record gives: V gene, J gene, CDR3 protein.

TRBV30	TRBJ2-1	CAWRFTYEQFF
TRBV29-1	TRBJ2-3	CSVLRSGGYTDTQYF
TRBV4-1	TRBJ2-2	CASSQVGLAGTGELFF
TRBV14	TRBJ2-7	CASSLQPSSYEQYF
TRBV19	TRBJ1-1	CASSMGTGFTEAFF
TRBV28	TRBJ1-2	CASRVRGNYGYTF
TRBV5-5	TRBJ2-7	CASSLGGARNSEQYF
TRBV10-3	TRBJ2-1	CASGGSTTYNEQFF
TRBV30	TRBJ1-1	CALTDNQMNTEAFF
TRBV7-6	TRBJ1-2	CASSPPSIGYYGYTF
TRBV11-1	TRBJ2-7	CASSPWVGVSEQYF
TRBV20-1	TRBJ2-1	CSGESSTSRIF
TRBV6-1	TRBJ1-5	CASKAGQPQHF
TRBV14	TRBJ2-7	CASSQEVGSNEQYF
TRBV18	TRBJ2-1	CASSPPSGGHYNEQFF
TRBV5-6	TRBJ1-5	CASSLGTNSNQPQHF
TRBV7-8	TRBJ1-2	CASSQTGAPYGYTF
TRBV6-6	TRBJ1-1	CASSPRQGKNTEAFF
TRBV6-6	TRBJ2-5	CASTPGTRQETQYF
TRBV4-1	TRBJ2-1	CASSYDRVVGEQFF
TRBV7-9	TRBJ1-5	CASSSGGNGQPQHF
TRBV11-2	TRBJ2-1	CASSSPRRGPRGDEQFF
TRBV7-6	TRBJ2-7	CASSSDIPEQYF
TRBV7-2	TRBJ1-3	CASSLVASGDTIYF
TRBV13	TRBJ1-2	CASSSPGTGDGYTF
TRBV5-6	TRBJ2-2	CASSPTGVNTGELFF
TRBV7-2	TRBJ1-2	CASSLLDRNYGYTF